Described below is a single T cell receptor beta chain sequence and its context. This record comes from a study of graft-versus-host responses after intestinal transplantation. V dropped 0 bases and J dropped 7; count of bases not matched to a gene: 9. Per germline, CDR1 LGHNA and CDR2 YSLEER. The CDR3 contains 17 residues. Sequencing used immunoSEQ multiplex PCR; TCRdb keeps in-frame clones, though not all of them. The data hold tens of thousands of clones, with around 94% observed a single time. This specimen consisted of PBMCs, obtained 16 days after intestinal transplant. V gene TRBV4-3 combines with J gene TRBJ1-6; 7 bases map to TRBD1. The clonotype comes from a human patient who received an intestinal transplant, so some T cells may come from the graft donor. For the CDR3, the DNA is TGCGCCAGCAGCCAAGATGGAAAGGGGGCTTTGAATTCACCCCTCCACTTT. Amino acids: CASSQDGKGALNSPLHF.